The rows below give T cell receptor beta chains drawn from one sample of a study of blood T cell repertoires in COVID-19. Only in-frame clones appear in the TCRdb table, and some are missing; sequencing was by immunoSEQ multiplex PCR. This table holds over 55,000 clones, 82% found once. The sample taken for sequencing was peripheral blood. The source of these receptors is a woman in her fifties or sixties with acute or convalescent COVID-19. CDR3s include the opening cysteine and the closing phenylalanine or tryptophan. Fields, in order: V gene, J gene, D gene, clone size, CDR3 DNA, CDR3 protein. A D gene is named only where the DNA matches it firmly. The size of a clone is reported for some rows only, either as once, few or many, or as a class for expanded clones.

TRBV4-3	TRBJ2-6	TRBD1	.	TGCGCCAGCACTAAAAACAGGGGGCCTGGGGCCAACGTCCTGACTTTC	CASTKNRGPGANVLTF
TRBV2	TRBJ2-7	TRBD1	.	TGTGCCAGCAGTGATGGGACAGGAGTCTACGAGCAGTACTTC	CASSDGTGVYEQYF
TRBV18	TRBJ1-5	.	once	TGTGCCAGCTCACCTGGCGGGGGGAACTATCAGCCCCAGCATTTT	CASSPGGGNYQPQHF
TRBV6-2/TRBV6-3	TRBJ2-7	TRBD1	.	TGTGCCAGCAGTTACGGCCGGGACAGGGGAAAGCACGAGCAGTACTTC	CASSYGRDRGKHEQYF
TRBV7-8	TRBJ2-7	TRBD1	.	TGTGCCAGCAGCTTTACAGGGGGATTGGTCTACGAGCAGTACTTC	CASSFTGGLVYEQYF
TRBV7-3	TRBJ2-7	.	.	TGTGCCAGCAGCTTAGAGGGCAGGGGGGCCGTTAGGGACGAGCAGTACTTC	CASSLEGRGAVRDEQYF
TRBV7-2	TRBJ2-6	TRBD1	.	TGTGCCAGCAGCCGTCGGGACAGCTACTCTGGGGCCAACGTCCTGACTTTC	CASSRRDSYSGANVLTF
TRBV3-1/TRBV3-2	TRBJ2-1	.	.	TGTGCCAGCAGCAGGACAGTGAATGAGCAGTTCTTC	CASSRTVNEQFF
TRBV30	TRBJ2-2	.	.	TGTGCCTGGAGTGTCTTGACTGTCGGGGAGCTGTTTTTT	CAWSVLTVGELFF
TRBV6-5	TRBJ1-6	.	few	TGTGCCAGCAGTTACGGTTCGGGGATGGTTAATTCACCCCTCCACTTT	CASSYGSGMVNSPLHF
TRBV7-9	TRBJ2-3	TRBD2	.	TGTGCCAGCAGCATCTCTAGCGGGGGCTACGAAGATACGCAGTATTTT	CASSISSGGYEDTQYF
TRBV9	TRBJ2-3	.	.	TGTGCCAGCAGCCCTACTTTGAACAGAGTGGCCACAGATACGCAGTATTTT	CASSPTLNRVATDTQYF
TRBV19	TRBJ1-2	TRBD1	few	TGTGCCAGTAGGTGGACAGGGTCCTATGGCTACACCTTC	CASRWTGSYGYTF
TRBV2	TRBJ2-5	.	once	TGTGCCAGCGGTCGAAAGCGGCAAGAGACCCAGTACTTC	CASGRKRQETQYF
TRBV6-2/TRBV6-3	TRBJ1-1	.	.	TGTGCCAGCAGTCAGGGATACACTGAAGCTTTCTTT	CASSQGYTEAFF
TRBV29-1	TRBJ2-5	.	.	TGCAGCGTGGGGCTCGACCTAGTGGAGACCCAGTACTTC	CSVGLDLVETQYF